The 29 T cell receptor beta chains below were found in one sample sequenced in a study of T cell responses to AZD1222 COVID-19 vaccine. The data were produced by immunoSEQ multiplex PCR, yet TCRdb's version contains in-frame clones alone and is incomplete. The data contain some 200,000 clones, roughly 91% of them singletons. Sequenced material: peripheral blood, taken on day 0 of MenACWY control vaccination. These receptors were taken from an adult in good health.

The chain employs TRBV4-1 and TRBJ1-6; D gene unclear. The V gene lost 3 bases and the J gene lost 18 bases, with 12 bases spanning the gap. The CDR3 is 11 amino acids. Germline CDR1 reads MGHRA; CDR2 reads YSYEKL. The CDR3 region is CASSQARRHHF. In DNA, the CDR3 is TGCGCCAGCAGCCAGGCCCGACGACACCACTTT.

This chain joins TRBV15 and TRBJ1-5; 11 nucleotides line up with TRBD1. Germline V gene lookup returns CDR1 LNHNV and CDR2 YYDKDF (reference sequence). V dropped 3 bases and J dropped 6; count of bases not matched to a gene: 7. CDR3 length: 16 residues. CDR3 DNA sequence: TGTGCCACCAGCAGCGGACAGGGGGCATTTTCTCAGCCCCAGCATTTT. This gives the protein CATSSGQGAFSQPQHF.

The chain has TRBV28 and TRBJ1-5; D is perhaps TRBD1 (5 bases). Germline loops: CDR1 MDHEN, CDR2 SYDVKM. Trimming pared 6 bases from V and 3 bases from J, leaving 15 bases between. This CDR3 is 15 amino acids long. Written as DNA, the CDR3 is TGTGCCAGCAGCAGGGTCGTTTTTAACAATCAGCCCCAGCATTTT. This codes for CASSRVVFNNQPQHF.

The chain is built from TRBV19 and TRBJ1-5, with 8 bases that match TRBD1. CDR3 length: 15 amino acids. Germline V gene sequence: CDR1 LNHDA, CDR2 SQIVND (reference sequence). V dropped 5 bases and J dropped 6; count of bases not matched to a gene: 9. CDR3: CASSAGTGLAQPQHF. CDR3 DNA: TGTGCCAGTAGTGCCGGGACAGGCCTGGCTCAGCCCCAGCATTTT.

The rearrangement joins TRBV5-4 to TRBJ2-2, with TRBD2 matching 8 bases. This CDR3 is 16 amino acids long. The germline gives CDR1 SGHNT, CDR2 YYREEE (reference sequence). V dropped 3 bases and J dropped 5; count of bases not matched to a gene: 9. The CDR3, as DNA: TGTGCCAGCAGCTCCAAACGGGGGGGCGATACCGGGGAGCTGTTTTTT. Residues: CASSSKRGGDTGELFF.

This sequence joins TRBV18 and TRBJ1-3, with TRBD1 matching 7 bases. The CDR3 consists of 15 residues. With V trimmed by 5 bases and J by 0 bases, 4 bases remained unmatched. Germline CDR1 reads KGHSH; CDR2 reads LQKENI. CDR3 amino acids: CASSGQDHSGNTIYF. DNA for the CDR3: TGTGCCAGCTCAGGACAGGATCACTCTGGAAACACCATATATTTT.

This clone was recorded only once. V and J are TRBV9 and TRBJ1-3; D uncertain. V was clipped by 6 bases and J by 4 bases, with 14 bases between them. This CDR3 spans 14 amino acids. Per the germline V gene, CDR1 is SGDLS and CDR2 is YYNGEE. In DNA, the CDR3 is TGTGCCAGCACCCAAGGAGGTCAGGGAAACACCATATATTTT. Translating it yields CASTQGGQGNTIYF.

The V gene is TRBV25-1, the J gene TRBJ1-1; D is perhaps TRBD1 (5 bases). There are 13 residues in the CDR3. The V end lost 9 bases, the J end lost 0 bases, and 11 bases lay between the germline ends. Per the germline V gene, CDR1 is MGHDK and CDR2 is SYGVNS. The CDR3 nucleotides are TGTGCCAGTTCGGGACGGATGAACACTGAAGCTTTCTTT. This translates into CASSGRMNTEAFF.

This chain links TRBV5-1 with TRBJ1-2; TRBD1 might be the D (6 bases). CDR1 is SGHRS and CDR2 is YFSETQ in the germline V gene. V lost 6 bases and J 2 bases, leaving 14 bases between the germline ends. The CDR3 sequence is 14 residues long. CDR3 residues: CASNGQSTNYGYTF. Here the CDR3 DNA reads TGCGCCAGCAACGGACAGTCTACCAACTATGGCTACACCTTC.

CDR3 in amino acids: CASSQSGNTIYF. The CDR3 bases are TGTGCCAGCAGCCAGTCTGGAAACACCATATATTTT. The J gene is TRBJ1-3, the V gene TRBV12-3 or TRBV12-4; D gene ambiguous. Between the trimmed V and J ends, which lost 6 bases and 1 base, there was a span of 4 bases. The CDR3 length is 12 residues.

For the CDR3, the DNA is TGTGCCAGCAGCGTAGGCGGAGCTACCTACGAGCAGTACTTC. This encodes CASSVGGATYEQYF. The genes are TRBV9 and TRBJ2-7, with D unresolved. The germline gives CDR1 SGDLS, CDR2 YYNGEE. The CDR3 has 14 residues. V dropped 0 bases and J dropped 2 bases, with 9 bases sitting between them.

The CDR3 region has the DNA TGTGCCAGCAGCCAAGCCGGGACCTTAACCTACGAGCAGTACTTC. This gives the protein CASSQAGTLTYEQYF. The V gene is TRBV4-2, the J gene TRBJ2-7; D may be TRBD1 or TRBD2 (5 bases each). The CDR3 is made up of 15 amino acids. Trimming took 1 base from V and 2 from J, leaving 12 bases between them. The germline V gene encodes CDR1 LGHNA and CDR2 YNFKEQ.

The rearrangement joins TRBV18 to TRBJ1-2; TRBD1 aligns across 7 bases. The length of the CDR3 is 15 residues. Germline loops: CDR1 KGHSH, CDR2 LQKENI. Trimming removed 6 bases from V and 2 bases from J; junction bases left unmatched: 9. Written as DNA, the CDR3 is TGTGCCAGCTCCCATGAGACAGGGATCAACTATGGCTACACCTTC. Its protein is CASSHETGINYGYTF.

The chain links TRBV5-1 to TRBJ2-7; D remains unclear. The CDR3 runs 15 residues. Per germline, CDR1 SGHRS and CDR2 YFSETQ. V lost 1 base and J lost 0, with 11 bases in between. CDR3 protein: CASSLFPLSSYEQYF. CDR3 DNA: TGCGCCAGCAGCTTGTTTCCCCTCAGCTCCTACGAGCAGTACTTC.

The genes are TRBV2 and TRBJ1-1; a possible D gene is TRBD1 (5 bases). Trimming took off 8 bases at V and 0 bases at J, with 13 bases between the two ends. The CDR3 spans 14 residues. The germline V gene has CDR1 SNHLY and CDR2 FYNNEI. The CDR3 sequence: CASPKWGLNTEAFF. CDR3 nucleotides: TGTGCCAGCCCTAAATGGGGACTGAACACTGAAGCTTTCTTT.

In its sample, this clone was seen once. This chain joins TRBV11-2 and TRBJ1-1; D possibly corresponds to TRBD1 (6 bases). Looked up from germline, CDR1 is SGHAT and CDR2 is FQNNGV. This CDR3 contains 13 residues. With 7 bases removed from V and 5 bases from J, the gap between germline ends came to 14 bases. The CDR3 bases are TGTGCCAGCATGAGGGGGGCCTATACTGAAGCTTTCTTT. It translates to CASMRGAYTEAFF.

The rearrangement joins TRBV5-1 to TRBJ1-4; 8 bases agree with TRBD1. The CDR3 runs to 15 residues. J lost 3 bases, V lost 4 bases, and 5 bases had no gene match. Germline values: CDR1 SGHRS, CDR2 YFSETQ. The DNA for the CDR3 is TGCGCCAGCAGCGAGCAGGGGGCGGCTAATGAAAAACTGTTTTTT. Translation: CASSEQGAANEKLFF. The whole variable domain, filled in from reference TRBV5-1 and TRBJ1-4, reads KAGVTQTPRYLIKTRGQQVTLSCSPISGHRSVSWYQQTPGQGLQFLFEYFSETQRNKGNFPGRFSGRQFSNSRSEMNVSTLELGDSALYLCASSEQGAANEKLFFGSGTQLSVL.

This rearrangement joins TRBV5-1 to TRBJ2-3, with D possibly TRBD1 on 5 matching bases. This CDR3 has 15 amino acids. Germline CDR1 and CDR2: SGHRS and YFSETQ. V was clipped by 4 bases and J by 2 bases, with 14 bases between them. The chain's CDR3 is CASSDQWGSTDTQYF. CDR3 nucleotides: TGCGCCAGCAGCGACCAATGGGGCTCCACAGATACGCAGTATTTT.

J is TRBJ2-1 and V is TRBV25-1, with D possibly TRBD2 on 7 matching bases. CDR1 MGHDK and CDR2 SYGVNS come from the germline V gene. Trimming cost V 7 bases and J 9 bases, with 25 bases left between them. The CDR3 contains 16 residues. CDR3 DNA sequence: TGTGCCAGCACTATGAAACAGGGAGCGGGATTCGGTGAGCAGTTCTTC. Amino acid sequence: CASTMKQGAGFGEQFF.

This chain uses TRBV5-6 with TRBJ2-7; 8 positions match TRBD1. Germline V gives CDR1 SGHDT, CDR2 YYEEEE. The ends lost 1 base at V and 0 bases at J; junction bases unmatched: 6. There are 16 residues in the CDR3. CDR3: CASSLPGQGSSYEQYF. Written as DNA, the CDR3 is TGTGCCAGCAGCTTGCCAGGACAGGGTAGCTCCTACGAGCAGTACTTC.

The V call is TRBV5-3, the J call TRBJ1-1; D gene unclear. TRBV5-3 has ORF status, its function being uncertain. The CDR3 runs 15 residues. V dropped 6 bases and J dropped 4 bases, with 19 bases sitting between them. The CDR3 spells CARKAKAGDSTEAFF. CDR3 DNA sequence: TGTGCCAGAAAGGCCAAGGCCGGCGATAGCACTGAAGCTTTCTTT.

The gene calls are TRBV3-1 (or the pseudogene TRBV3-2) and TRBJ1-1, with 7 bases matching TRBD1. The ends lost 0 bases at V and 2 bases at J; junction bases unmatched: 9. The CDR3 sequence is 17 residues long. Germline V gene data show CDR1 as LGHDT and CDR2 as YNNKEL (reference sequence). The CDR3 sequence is CASSQEGFRQGNTEAFF. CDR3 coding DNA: TGTGCCAGCAGCCAAGAGGGATTCCGACAGGGAAACACTGAAGCTTTCTTT.

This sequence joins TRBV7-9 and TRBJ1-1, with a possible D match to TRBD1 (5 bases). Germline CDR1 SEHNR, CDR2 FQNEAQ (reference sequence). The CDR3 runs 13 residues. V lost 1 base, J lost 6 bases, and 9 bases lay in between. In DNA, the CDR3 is TGTGCCAGCAGCTTAGGGCGGGGCGCTGAAGCTTTCTTT. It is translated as CASSLGRGAEAFF. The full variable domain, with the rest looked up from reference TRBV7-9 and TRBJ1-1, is DTGVSQNPRHKITKRGQNVTFRCDPISEHNRLYWYRQTLGQGPEFLTYFQNEAQLEKSRLLSDRFSAERPKGSFSTLEIQRTEQGDSAMYLCASSLGRGAEAFFGQGTRLTVV.

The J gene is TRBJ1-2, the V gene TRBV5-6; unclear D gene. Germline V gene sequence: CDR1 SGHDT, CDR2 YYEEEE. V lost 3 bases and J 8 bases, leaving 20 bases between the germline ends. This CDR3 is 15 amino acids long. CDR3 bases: TGTGCCAGCAGCTCGCAAGGACGACTTCATTACGGCTACACCTTC. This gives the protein CASSSQGRLHYGYTF.

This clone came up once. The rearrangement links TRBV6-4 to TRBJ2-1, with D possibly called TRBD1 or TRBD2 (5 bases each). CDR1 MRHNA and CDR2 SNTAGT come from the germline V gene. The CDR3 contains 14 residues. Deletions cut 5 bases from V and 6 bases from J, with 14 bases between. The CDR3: CASSPGTIPNEQFF. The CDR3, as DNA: TGTGCCAGCAGTCCCGGGACCATCCCCAATGAGCAGTTCTTC.

CDR3 nucleotides: TGTGCCAGTAGTATGGGGCAGGGGGCCGGCATTCAGTACTTC. Encoded protein: CASSMGQGAGIQYF. The V gene is TRBV19, the J gene TRBJ2-4; 8 bases are a match to TRBD1. CDR1 and CDR2 from the germline V gene are LNHDA and SQIVND (reference sequence). V dropped 3 bases and J dropped 9; count of bases not matched to a gene: 7. This CDR3 is 14 amino acids long.

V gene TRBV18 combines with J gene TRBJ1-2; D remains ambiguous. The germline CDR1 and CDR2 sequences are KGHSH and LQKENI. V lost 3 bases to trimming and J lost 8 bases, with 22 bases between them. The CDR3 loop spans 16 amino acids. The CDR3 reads CASSPSIAKNNDGYTF. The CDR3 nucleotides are TGTGCCAGCTCACCTTCAATTGCGAAGAATAATGACGGCTACACCTTC.

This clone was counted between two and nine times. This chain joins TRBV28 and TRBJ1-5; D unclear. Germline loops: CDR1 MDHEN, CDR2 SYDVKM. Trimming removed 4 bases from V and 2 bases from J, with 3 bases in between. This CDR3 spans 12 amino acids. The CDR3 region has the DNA TGTGCCAGCAGTTATGGCAATCAGCCCCAGCATTTT. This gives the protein CASSYGNQPQHF.

The chain's CDR3 is CASSLTGPPNTGELFF. CDR3 bases: TGTGCCAGCAGCTTAACAGGGCCTCCTAACACCGGGGAGCTGTTTTTT. The chain employs TRBV7-3 and TRBJ2-2; the D is unclear. This CDR3 has 16 amino acids. Trimming removed 0 bases at V and 2 bases at J, with 10 bases between. CDR1 and CDR2 from the germline V gene are SGHTA and FQGTGA.